This T cell receptor beta chain was found in a study of shared clonotypes between healthy human individuals (dated by TCRdb to 2018 to 2021). Looking at the study overall: The cohort included three men and a couple of women between 18 and 49 years of age. Libraries were prepared and TCR repertoires were sequenced by different laboratories using diverse techniques, in order to increase sequencing depth and limit assay-specific biases. For each donor, CD4 naive and CD4 memory were each run on three plates, CD8 naive on two plates, and CD8 memory on one plate. The study deeply sequenced blood TCR repertoires of about 5 healthy adults to estimate repertoire size and the extent of clonotype sharing between individuals. Leukapheresis yielded between about 0.8 and 9.5 billion PBMCs per donor. Beyond this particular receptor, the publication reports: Only blood was sampled, and tissue TCR repertoires likely differ from those in blood. Clonotypes shared by all four sorted-subset donors showed higher generation probabilities than non-shared clonotypes. Incomplete sequencing was indicated by rarefaction of sorted-subset datasets, despite the large sequencing depth. Pairwise subsampling indicated that sequencing depth was expected to affect the degree of clonotype sharing among donors. Sharing across a few donors was observed for approximately 5% of naive CD4, around 3.5% of naive CD8, about 2.3% of memory CD4, and around 0.4% of memory CD8 clonotypes. Naive subsets generally had larger estimated clonotype richness than memory subsets did. Because the study included a small number of donors, the genetic and exposure-history diversity represented was limited.

Healthy HIV-negative adults with no recently reported acute infections or vaccinations were included as donors. Only Caucasian adults living in Nashville, Tennessee, USA were represented among the donors. The CD8 memory samples were a combination of magnetically selected CD45RO+ cells and CCR7-negative CD45RA+ effector memory (TemRA) cells. Blood was collected by leukapheresis, and PBMCs were isolated by Ficoll-Histopaque density gradient centrifugation and then cryopreserved in liquid nitrogen vapor phase. Purity and quantity of every magnetically sorted T cell population were checked by analytical flow cytometry. Genomic DNA was isolated from every sorted fraction and measured by UV absorbance on a Nanodrop 2000c. CDR1 and CDR2, looked up from the germline V gene, are MGHDK and SYGVNS. V and J are trimmed by 4 bases and 6 bases, and the gene matches miss 0 bases of the junction. Inclusive of the bounding cysteine and phenylalanine, the CDR3 is 14 residues long. Here the CDR3 DNA is all that survives: 42 bases in frame from base 1.

TCR CDR3 regions were amplified from genomic DNA by multiplex PCR using the deep immunoSEQ assay. Genomic DNA extracted from each cell subset was distributed evenly over all wells of several immunoSEQ 96-well plates, and each plate served as one replicate. For sorted subsets, 150 to 250 ng genomic DNA, equal to 30,000 or so T cell genomes, was loaded into each replicate PCR. Purified libraries were quantified with a Qubit 3.0 fluorometer, sized on a Bioanalyzer 2100, and re-quantified with the KAPA Library Quantification kit. A separate single-read 150-cycle Illumina NextSeq 550 flow cell was used to sequence each immunoSEQ 96-well plate. In the paper's pipeline: The immunoSEQ output contained only junctional sequences without quality scores, so filtering could not match that applied to full-length reads. To assign V/J genes and CDR3, sequences were annotated against IMGT germline references using PyIR, a Python wrapper for IgBLAST v1.9. Reads with weak V/J assignments (E-value above 1e-6), missing CDR3, stop codons, out-of-frame junctions, or ambiguous translated residues were removed. V3J clonotypes were defined as sequences sharing an identical inferred V gene, J gene, and CDR3 amino acid sequence. Percentage overlap between repertoires was calculated by dividing the number of shared unique clonotypes by the size of the smaller repertoire. RTK rarefaction, the Chao1 estimator, and Recon v2.1 estimates of unobserved clonotypes were used to assess repertoire richness. OLGA was used to compute generation probabilities for all TCRbeta clonotypes that the gDNA method yielded from a handful of donors. This is the immuneACCESS table as TCRdb keeps it, with only in-frame sequences that have V and J called. A part of the clones is gone; compared with another copy, unresolved V genes explain less than half, and the rest is unexplained. V, J and clone size reflect that table, while D and trimming were determined from the DNA. Recorded for this sample are roughly 110,000 clones; roughly two thirds of them occurred a single time. The top ten constitute roughly 24% of the sample.

A remark on this clone: The clone's antigen remains unknown. No per-base quality is available; no much larger clone lies one base away.

This TCR was sampled from a woman aged 25-40 years in good health. The chain was built from TRBV25-1 and TRBJ2-1; 13 of the junction bases match TRBD2. The sequencing input was memory CD8+ T cells sorted from blood. The cell subset or site label, read with the paper, signifies: CD45RO+ cells pooled with CCR7-negative TemRA cells. The CDR3: CASSGLAGGNEQFF. The DNA is TGTGCCAGCAGTGGACTAGCGGGAGGCAATGAGCAGTTCTTC.